Detailed here is one TCR beta chain. Study members were between 18 and 89 years old and lived in approximately 25 US regions. Cohorts were assigned according to the clinical history that participants reported. This CDR3 region has 16 residues. Germline V lookup: CDR1 KGHSH, CDR2 LQKENI. With V trimmed by 3 bases and J by 0 bases, 7 bases remained unmatched. The source of the sample is a study of blood T cell repertoires in COVID-19. Across the study: There were acute and convalescent COVID-19 samples, and they came from the United States, Italy and Spain.

TCRdb's table, derived via immunoSEQ multiplex PCR, lists solely in-frame clones and lacks some. The sample carries about 240,000 clones, 85% to 90% recorded once. The source of this sequence is a young woman who had recovered from COVID-19. The chain has TRBV18 and TRBJ1-2; TRBD1 matches at 7 bases. Input material: PBMCs or T cells enriched from blood (not recorded which). The CDR3 region has the DNA TGTGCCAGCTCACCGATGACAGGGAAAGCTAACTATGGCTACACCTTC. Its translation: CASSPMTGKANYGYTF.